What follows are 5 T cell receptor beta chains derived from one specimen sequenced in a study of blood T cell repertoires in COVID-19. The protocol was immunoSEQ multiplex PCR, while the TCRdb copy is restricted to in-frame clones and leaves out a portion. The table shows about 76,000 clones, with 86% occurring only once. Sequenced: peripheral blood. The receptors originated from a human donor in a cohort sampled during active COVID-19.

V usage is TRBV19 and J usage is TRBJ1-1, with 8 positions matching TRBD1. CDR1 and CDR2 (germline): LNHDA, SQIVND (reference sequence). The CDR3 is 14 residues long. J gave up 3 bases and V 6 bases, and 6 bases lay outside the gene matches. DNA for the CDR3: TGTGCCAGTAGACTACAGGGGGGTCACACTGAAGCTTTCTTT. Its protein is CASRLQGGHTEAFF.

This sequence joins TRBV9 and TRBJ1-4; possibly TRBD1 for D (5 bases). This CDR3 comprises 14 residues. V lost 7 bases, J lost 7 bases, and 17 bases lay in between. Germline CDR1 SGDLS, CDR2 YYNGEE. The CDR3 DNA reads TGTGCCAGCGGAACAACGGCCCAGGGTGAAAAACTGTTTTTT. Translated: CASGTTAQGEKLFF. Using reference TRBV9 and TRBJ1-4 for the parts outside the CDR3, the full variable domain is DSGVTQTPKHLITATGQRVTLRCSPRSGDLSVYWYQQSLDQGLQFLIQYYNGEERAKGNILERFSAQQFPDLHSELNLSSLELGDSALYFCASGTTAQGEKLFFGSGTQLSVL.

This clone was seen once. CDR3 residues: CASSAEAGVSYNEQFF. In nucleotides, the CDR3 is TGTGCCAGTAGTGCGGAAGCGGGAGTTTCCTACAATGAGCAGTTCTTC. This chain uses TRBV19 with TRBJ2-1; 8 bases fit TRBD2. This CDR3 comprises 16 residues. Looked up from germline, CDR1 is LNHDA and CDR2 is SQIVND (reference sequence). V shed 5 bases, J shed 1 base, and the junction held 7 bases outside the gene matches.

The chain carries TRBV3-1 (or the pseudogene TRBV3-2) and TRBJ2-1; no firm D call. The CDR3 runs to 14 residues. Germline loops: CDR1 LGHDT, CDR2 YNNKEL (reference sequence). Trimming stripped 2 bases from V and 2 bases from J, with 7 bases between. The CDR3 loop reads CASSQSVTYNEQFF. The CDR3 DNA sequence: TGTGCCAGCAGCCAAAGCGTTACCTACAATGAGCAGTTCTTC.

This clone was counted a few times. The rearrangement joins TRBV27 to TRBJ1-5, with D maybe TRBD1 (5 bases). V lost 8 bases to trimming and J lost 0 bases, with 11 bases between them. The CDR3 has 14 residues. CDR1 and CDR2 from the germline V gene are MNHEY and SMNVEV (reference sequence). CDR3: CASATDYSNQPQHF. The DNA of the CDR3 is TGTGCCAGCGCGACAGATTATAGCAATCAGCCCCAGCATTTT.